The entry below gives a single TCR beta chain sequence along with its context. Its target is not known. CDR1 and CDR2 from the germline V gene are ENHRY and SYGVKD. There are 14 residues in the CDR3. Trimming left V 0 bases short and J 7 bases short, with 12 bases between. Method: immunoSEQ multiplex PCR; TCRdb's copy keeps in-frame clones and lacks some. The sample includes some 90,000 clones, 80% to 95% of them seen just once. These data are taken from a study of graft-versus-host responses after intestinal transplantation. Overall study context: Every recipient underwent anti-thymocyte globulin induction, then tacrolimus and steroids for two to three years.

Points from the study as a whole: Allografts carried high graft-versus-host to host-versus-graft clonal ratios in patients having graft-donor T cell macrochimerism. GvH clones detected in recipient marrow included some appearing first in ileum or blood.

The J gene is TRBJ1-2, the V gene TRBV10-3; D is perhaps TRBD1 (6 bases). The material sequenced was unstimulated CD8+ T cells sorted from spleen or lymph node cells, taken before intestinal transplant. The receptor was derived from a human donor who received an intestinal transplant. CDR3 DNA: TGTGCCATCAGTGAGTCGACCCCAGGGGTTGGCTACACCTTC. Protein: CAISESTPGVGYTF.